The clone carrying this TCR beta chain was counted ten times or more. The source of the sample is a study of Graves' ophthalmopathy and Graves' hyperthyroidism. V was clipped by 6 bases and J by 1 base; unmatched bases: 2. The germline V gene has CDR1 MGHDK and CDR2 SYGVNS. The CDR3 spans 14 residues. Amplification of TCR beta CDR3 regions used RNA transcripts. Amplification began with first-round RT-PCR using HTBI primers, then second-round multiplex PCR was performed. TCRdb re-analysed the multiplex PCR reads in MiXCR, keeping a single row per CDR3 protein. The profile shows around 660,000 distinct CDR3 sequences, about 41% of them singletons.

This clonotype was obtained from an adult man with Graves' ophthalmopathy. Sample: peripheral blood. The chain links TRBV25-1 to TRBJ2-2; 7 bases match TRBD1. CDR3 amino acids: CASRRDRNTGELFF. The CDR3 DNA sequence: TGTGCCAGCAGAAGGGACAGGAACACCGGGGAGCTGTTTTTT.